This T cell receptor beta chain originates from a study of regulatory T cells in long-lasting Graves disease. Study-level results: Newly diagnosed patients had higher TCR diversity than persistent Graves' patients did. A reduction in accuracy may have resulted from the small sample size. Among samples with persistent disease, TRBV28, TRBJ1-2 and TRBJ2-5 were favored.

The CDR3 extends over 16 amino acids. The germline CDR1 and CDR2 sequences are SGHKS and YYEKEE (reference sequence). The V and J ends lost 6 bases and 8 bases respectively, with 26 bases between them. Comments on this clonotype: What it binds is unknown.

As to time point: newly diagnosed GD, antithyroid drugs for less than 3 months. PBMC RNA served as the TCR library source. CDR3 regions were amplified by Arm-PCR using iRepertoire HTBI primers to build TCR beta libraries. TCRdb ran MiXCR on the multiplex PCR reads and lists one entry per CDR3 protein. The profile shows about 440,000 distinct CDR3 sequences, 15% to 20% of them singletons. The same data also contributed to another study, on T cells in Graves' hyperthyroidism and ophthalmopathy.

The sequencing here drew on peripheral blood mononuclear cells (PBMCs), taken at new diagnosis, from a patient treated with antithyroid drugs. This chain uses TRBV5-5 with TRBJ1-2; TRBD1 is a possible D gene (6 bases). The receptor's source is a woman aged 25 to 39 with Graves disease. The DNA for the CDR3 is TGTGCCAGCACCCTAGGGACACCCTCGAAAAGCTACGGCTACACCTTC. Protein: CASTLGTPSKSYGYTF.